This T cell receptor (beta chain) was identified during a study of CD8 T cells in ankylosing spondylitis. Notes on the study in general: There was reportedly significant enrichment of clones that were disease-linked in matched ankylosing spondylitis synovial fluid. The disease-linked clones had a CD8+ phenotype and low blood frequencies. A TCR beta motif of several highly homologous variants appeared characteristic of ankylosing spondylitis blood.

The CDR3 is made up of 12 amino acids. Trimming shortened V by 8 bases and J by 0 bases, and 7 bases separated the two germline ends. Per the germline V gene, CDR1 is MDHEN and CDR2 is SYDVKM. Notes on this clonotype: What it binds is not known.

Library preparation for TCR beta used quantitative 5'-RACE with molecular barcodes. Each CDR3 protein gets one entry after TCRdb re-called the 5' RACE reads with MiXCR. This table holds about 400,000 distinct CDR3 sequences, roughly 22% found once. The chain recombines TRBV28 with TRBJ1-1; D is undetermined. This TCR derives from a male donor with ankylosing spondylitis or in good health (not recorded which). What was sequenced was blood, either unsorted or a sorted T cell fraction (not recorded which). The DNA of the CDR3 is TGTGCCAGCGCCAGCATGAACACTGAAGCTTTCTTT. Amino acid sequence: CASASMNTEAFF.